A selection of T cell receptor beta chains follows, all from one sample in a study of T-cell memory formation after mild COVID-19. TCRdb analysed the 5' RACE reads with MiXCR anew, one entry per CDR3 protein. Of approximately 250,000 distinct CDR3 sequences in the sample, around 15% were seen once. The sequenced material came from PBMCs or a T cell subset sorted from them (not recorded which). The receptors were gathered from a man aged 18-30 years who had mild COVID-19 (a few samples of this study predate the infection). Cell type and time point are not known. The CDR3 runs from the conserved cysteine through the conserved F or W. Fields, in order: CDR3 DNA, CDR3 protein, V gene, J gene, clone size, D gene. The D gene is left open where the match is weak. Size is stated for part of the rows, as once, few or many counts, or as a class when the clone is expanded.

cdr3_nt: TGTGCCAGCAGCTTAGTATCGACCGGGGAGCTGTTTTTT; cdr3_aa: CASSLVSTGELFF; v_call: TRBV7-8; j_call: TRBJ2-2; clone_size: few; d_call: -
cdr3_nt: TGTGCCAGCAGTCTAGGGGCTAATGAAAAACTGTTTTTT; cdr3_aa: CASSLGANEKLFF; v_call: TRBV5-4; j_call: TRBJ1-4; clone_size: few; d_call: -
cdr3_nt: TGTGCCAGCAGCCAAGACACTAGCGGGGAAGAGACCCAGTACTTC; cdr3_aa: CASSQDTSGEETQYF; v_call: TRBV3-1; j_call: TRBJ2-5; clone_size: -; d_call: TRBD2
cdr3_nt: TGCGCCAGCAGCCAAGATTCACGCGGGACTCCTAACACCGGGGAGCTGTTTTTT; cdr3_aa: CASSQDSRGTPNTGELFF; v_call: TRBV4-3; j_call: TRBJ2-2; clone_size: -; d_call: -
cdr3_nt: TGTGCCAGCAAAGAGAAACCCGGGACTAGTGATTTCGATGAGCAGTTCTTC; cdr3_aa: CASKEKPGTSDFDEQFF; v_call: TRBV7-2; j_call: TRBJ2-1; clone_size: few; d_call: TRBD2
cdr3_nt: TGCAGTGCTAGAGTTCGGCAGAACTATGGCTACACCTTC; cdr3_aa: CSARVRQNYGYTF; v_call: TRBV20-1; j_call: TRBJ1-2; clone_size: few; d_call: -
cdr3_nt: TGCGCCAGCAGCCAAAATACCGGGGGGTATCATACGCAGTATTTT; cdr3_aa: CASSQNTGGYHTQYF; v_call: TRBV4-1; j_call: TRBJ2-3; clone_size: -; d_call: TRBD2
cdr3_nt: TGCAGCGCCGCTCGCGGCGGTTCCTACGAGCAGTACTTC; cdr3_aa: CSAARGGSYEQYF; v_call: TRBV29-1; j_call: TRBJ2-7; clone_size: -; d_call: -
cdr3_nt: TGCAGTGCTAGAGCCCATTTGGGGAACACTGAAGCTTTCTTT; cdr3_aa: CSARAHLGNTEAFF; v_call: TRBV20-1; j_call: TRBJ1-1; clone_size: many; d_call: -
cdr3_nt: TGTGCCACTGGAAGGACTAGGGGCACAGATACGCAGTATTTT; cdr3_aa: CATGRTRGTDTQYF; v_call: TRBV15; j_call: TRBJ2-3; clone_size: -; d_call: TRBD2
cdr3_nt: TGCGCCAGCAGCTTGGCGCACCCCGGGGACACTGAAGCTTTCTTT; cdr3_aa: CASSLAHPGDTEAFF; v_call: TRBV5-1; j_call: TRBJ1-1; clone_size: few; d_call: -
cdr3_nt: TGTGCCAGTAGGAACAGGCGGAGCTCCTACAATGAGCAGTTCTTC; cdr3_aa: CASRNRRSSYNEQFF; v_call: TRBV19; j_call: TRBJ2-1; clone_size: once; d_call: -
cdr3_nt: TGTGCCAGCAGCTTAGATGGGACAGTCCTCTCCTATAATTCACCCCTCCACTTT; cdr3_aa: CASSLDGTVLSYNSPLHF; v_call: TRBV7-2; j_call: TRBJ1-6; clone_size: few; d_call: TRBD1
cdr3_nt: TGCGCCAGCAGCCAAGACGAGTCTAGATCGGTCGCAGATACGCAGTATTTT; cdr3_aa: CASSQDESRSVADTQYF; v_call: TRBV4-1; j_call: TRBJ2-3; clone_size: -; d_call: -
cdr3_nt: TGTGCCAGCACGGACAGGGACCCTGAAGAGACCCAGTACTTC; cdr3_aa: CASTDRDPEETQYF; v_call: TRBV6-5; j_call: TRBJ2-5; clone_size: many; d_call: TRBD1
cdr3_nt: TGTGCCAGCAGCTTAGTCCTAGCGGGGGCCCCAGATACGCAGTATTTT; cdr3_aa: CASSLVLAGAPDTQYF; v_call: TRBV11-2; j_call: TRBJ2-3; clone_size: few; d_call: TRBD2
cdr3_nt: TGTGCCAGCAGCTTACGGCTCGGGGGGACCCAGTACTTC; cdr3_aa: CASSLRLGGTQYF; v_call: TRBV7-9; j_call: TRBJ2-5; clone_size: -; d_call: -
cdr3_nt: TGTGCTAGTGGTTTGATCATTGGGGGAGAGACCCAGTACTTC; cdr3_aa: CASGLIIGGETQYF; v_call: TRBV12-5; j_call: TRBJ2-5; clone_size: few; d_call: -
cdr3_nt: TGTGCCAGCACGGTCTGGGGAGGAGGGGACACCGGGGAGCTGTTTTTT; cdr3_aa: CASTVWGGGDTGELFF; v_call: TRBV12-3/TRBV12-4; j_call: TRBJ2-2; clone_size: few; d_call: -
cdr3_nt: TGTGCCAGCAGCTCCATAGGGGGCCGGACTGAAGCTTTCTTT; cdr3_aa: CASSSIGGRTEAFF; v_call: TRBV7-2; j_call: TRBJ1-1; clone_size: -; d_call: TRBD1
cdr3_nt: TGCGCCAGCAGCTTGGGTGTGCGCCGGGGGCTTAACTATGGCTACACCTTC; cdr3_aa: CASSLGVRRGLNYGYTF; v_call: TRBV5-1; j_call: TRBJ1-2; clone_size: -; d_call: -
cdr3_nt: TGTGCCAGCAGTGACTCGAAAATCGGACTAGCGGGACAAGAGACCCAGTACTTC; cdr3_aa: CASSDSKIGLAGQETQYF; v_call: TRBV6-4; j_call: TRBJ2-5; clone_size: few; d_call: TRBD2
cdr3_nt: TGTGCCAGCAGCCCCCCGGGACGGAGATACGAGCAGTTCTTC; cdr3_aa: CASSPPGRRYEQFF; v_call: TRBV3-1; j_call: TRBJ2-1; clone_size: few; d_call: -
cdr3_nt: TGCGCCAGCAGCCAAGATATGGACCCGTACCAAGAGACCCAGTACTTC; cdr3_aa: CASSQDMDPYQETQYF; v_call: TRBV4-3; j_call: TRBJ2-5; clone_size: -; d_call: -
cdr3_nt: TGTGCCACGGCGGAAAGACAAGAGACCCAGTACTTC; cdr3_aa: CATAERQETQYF; v_call: TRBV10-3; j_call: TRBJ2-5; clone_size: few; d_call: -
cdr3_nt: TGTGCCAGCAAGGCGGAAGTTTCCACCGGGGAGCTGTTTTTT; cdr3_aa: CASKAEVSTGELFF; v_call: TRBV14; j_call: TRBJ2-2; clone_size: -; d_call: -
cdr3_nt: TGTGCCAGCAGCTACCAGGACAACGAGCAGTACTTC; cdr3_aa: CASSYQDNEQYF; v_call: TRBV5-6; j_call: TRBJ2-7; clone_size: few; d_call: -
cdr3_nt: TGTGCCAGCAGCTCCCTGGGGCAGGGGGCGCGGGAGCAGTACTTC; cdr3_aa: CASSSLGQGAREQYF; v_call: TRBV5-6; j_call: TRBJ2-7; clone_size: few; d_call: TRBD1
cdr3_nt: TGTGCCAGCACCAATGGGGCCCGGGGACCGTACTATGGCTACACCTTC; cdr3_aa: CASTNGARGPYYGYTF; v_call: TRBV6-1; j_call: TRBJ1-2; clone_size: -; d_call: -
cdr3_nt: TGTGCCAGCAGCGTTAGGGACAGATATAATTCACCCCTCCACTTT; cdr3_aa: CASSVRDRYNSPLHF; v_call: TRBV9; j_call: TRBJ1-6; clone_size: few; d_call: TRBD1
cdr3_nt: TGTGCCAGCAGCCAAGCACGGGACAGGGGAACCCAGCCCCAGCATTTT; cdr3_aa: CASSQARDRGTQPQHF; v_call: TRBV4-2; j_call: TRBJ1-5; clone_size: few; d_call: TRBD1
cdr3_nt: TGTGCCACCAGCCCCGGGCACCAAGAGACCCAGTACTTC; cdr3_aa: CATSPGHQETQYF; v_call: TRBV24-1; j_call: TRBJ2-5; clone_size: once; d_call: -
cdr3_nt: TGCGCCAGCAGCCGGGACAGGGGCGTCTATGGCTACACCTTC; cdr3_aa: CASSRDRGVYGYTF; v_call: TRBV5-1; j_call: TRBJ1-2; clone_size: many; d_call: TRBD1
cdr3_nt: TGCAGCGTGCACCTCTCCTTCAATGAGCAGTTCTTC; cdr3_aa: CSVHLSFNEQFF; v_call: TRBV29-1; j_call: TRBJ2-1; clone_size: few; d_call: -
cdr3_nt: TGTGCCTGGGGCGTGACAGGGGAAGCTTTCTTT; cdr3_aa: CAWGVTGEAFF; v_call: TRBV30; j_call: TRBJ1-1; clone_size: -; d_call: TRBD1
cdr3_nt: TGTGCCAGCAGCATAACTAGCGGGGGGTACAAAAACATTCAGTACTTC; cdr3_aa: CASSITSGGYKNIQYF; v_call: TRBV12-3/TRBV12-4; j_call: TRBJ2-4; clone_size: many; d_call: TRBD2
cdr3_nt: TGTGCCAGCAGCTTAGGAACGCAGACAGATACGCAGTATTTT; cdr3_aa: CASSLGTQTDTQYF; v_call: TRBV7-2; j_call: TRBJ2-3; clone_size: -; d_call: -
cdr3_nt: TGCGCCAGCAGCTTTCACACCAACTACGAGCAGTACTTC; cdr3_aa: CASSFHTNYEQYF; v_call: TRBV5-1; j_call: TRBJ2-7; clone_size: -; d_call: -
cdr3_nt: TGTGCCAGCACCTATAGCCGGGGGGCGGTTGCCTACACCTTC; cdr3_aa: CASTYSRGAVAYTF; v_call: TRBV7-2; j_call: TRBJ1-2; clone_size: few; d_call: -
cdr3_nt: TGTGCCAGCAGCTCAGACCACAGGGAAGAGGGCAATCAGCCCCAGCATTTT; cdr3_aa: CASSSDHREEGNQPQHF; v_call: TRBV7-3; j_call: TRBJ1-5; clone_size: -; d_call: -
cdr3_nt: TGTGCCAGCAGTTTTTACCGGGACTCGGATTTAGAAGCTTTCTTT; cdr3_aa: CASSFYRDSDLEAFF; v_call: TRBV12-3/TRBV12-4; j_call: TRBJ1-1; clone_size: -; d_call: -
cdr3_nt: TGTGCCAGCAGCCAAGGAGGGGCGGAGCAGTTCTTC; cdr3_aa: CASSQGGAEQFF; v_call: TRBV3-1; j_call: TRBJ2-1; clone_size: few; d_call: -
cdr3_nt: TGCGCCAGCAGCCGAGAGATCGGGGTTCGTACTGAAGCTTTCTTT; cdr3_aa: CASSREIGVRTEAFF; v_call: TRBV4-3; j_call: TRBJ1-1; clone_size: -; d_call: -
cdr3_nt: TGCGCCAGCAGCTTGTTTCAGGCCAGCTCTGGAAACACCATATATTTT; cdr3_aa: CASSLFQASSGNTIYF; v_call: TRBV5-1; j_call: TRBJ1-3; clone_size: few; d_call: -
cdr3_nt: TGTGCCAGCAGCGTTCGGTGGAACACTGAAGCTTTCTTT; cdr3_aa: CASSVRWNTEAFF; v_call: TRBV9; j_call: TRBJ1-1; clone_size: -; d_call: -